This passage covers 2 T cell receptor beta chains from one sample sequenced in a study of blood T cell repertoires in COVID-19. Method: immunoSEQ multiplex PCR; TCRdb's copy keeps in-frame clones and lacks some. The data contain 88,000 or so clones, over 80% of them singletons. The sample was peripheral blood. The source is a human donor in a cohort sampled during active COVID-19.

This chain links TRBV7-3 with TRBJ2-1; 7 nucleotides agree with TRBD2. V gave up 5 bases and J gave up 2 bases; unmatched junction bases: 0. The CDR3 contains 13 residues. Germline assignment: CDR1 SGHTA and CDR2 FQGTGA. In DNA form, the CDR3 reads TGTGCCAGCAGCGGGGGGGCCTACAATGAGCAGTTCTTC. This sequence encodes CASSGGAYNEQFF.

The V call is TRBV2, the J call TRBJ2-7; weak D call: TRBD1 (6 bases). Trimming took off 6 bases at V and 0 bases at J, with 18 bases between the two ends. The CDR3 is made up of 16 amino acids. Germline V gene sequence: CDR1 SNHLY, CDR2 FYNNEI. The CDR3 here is CASSPGARWGSYEQYF. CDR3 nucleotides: TGTGCCAGCAGCCCAGGGGCACGTTGGGGCTCCTACGAGCAGTACTTC.